Listed below are T cell receptor beta chains from one sample, sequenced in a study of T cells after yellow fever vaccination. TCRdb analysed the 5' RACE reads with MiXCR anew, one entry per CDR3 protein. Among some 350,000 distinct CDR3 sequences listed, 3.5% to 4.5% were seen once. Here the sequenced sample was PBMCs, taken 5 days after the yellow fever booster vaccination. Receptors originate from a man younger than 30 who received the YFV17D yellow fever vaccine. Each CDR3 is given without its conserved first and last residue. Each record gives: J gene, V gene, CDR3 length, CDR3 protein.

TRBJ1-5,TRBV5-1,13,ASSVGSAGGQPQH
TRBJ1-1,TRBV7-6,11,ASSPGSGLEAF
TRBJ2-4,TRBV4-1,17,ASSQDLAGGPWAKNIQY
TRBJ2-3,TRBV18,13,ASSPGLGGTDTQY
TRBJ2-3,TRBV7-9,13,ASSLQGWVKDTQY
TRBJ2-7,TRBV3-1,12,ASSAWTGGYEQY
TRBJ1-2,TRBV12-3/TRBV12-4,12,ASRGEDRASGYT
TRBJ1-6,TRBV10-2,16,ASSDLPGISSYNSPLH
TRBJ2-3,TRBV11-2,15,ASSLDWIGGSTDTQY
TRBJ1-1,TRBV7-9,13,ASSTRQGLNTEAF
TRBJ2-3,TRBV5-1,11,ASSFQGEDTQY
TRBJ2-1,TRBV12-3/TRBV12-4,13,ASTQRTERGYEQF
TRBJ2-1,TRBV28,14,ASRVGGGGPQGEQF
TRBJ1-1,TRBV12-3/TRBV12-4,10,ASSLWDSEAF
TRBJ2-2,TRBV20-1,13,SAVSGTKGTGELF
TRBJ1-3,TRBV5-5,13,ASSPWTSSGNTIY
TRBJ1-6,TRBV20-1,16,SARDREWGSSYNSPLH
TRBJ1-1,TRBV20-1,9,SAPTDTEAF
TRBJ1-1,TRBV3-1,11,ASSPASTSEAF
TRBJ2-3,TRBV29-1,12,SFLHGQSTDTQY
TRBJ1-4,TRBV10-3,12,AIRPGQDNEKLF
TRBJ2-1,TRBV5-1,12,ASRQGGGGGEQF
TRBJ1-5,TRBV19,12,ASTKQGMDQPQH
TRBJ2-6,TRBV20-1,14,SARSVLSSGANVLT
TRBJ1-6,TRBV5-6,11,ASSFRTLEPLH
TRBJ2-7,TRBV10-3,12,AISSPGVIYEQY
TRBJ2-2,TRBV5-6,14,ASSLYGLWDTGELF
TRBJ2-7,TRBV6-5,13,ASSYRWDVTYEQY
TRBJ2-1,TRBV4-2,14,ASSQDWGRGDNEQF
TRBJ2-5,TRBV20-1,13,SADRRGRHQETQY
TRBJ2-4,TRBV20-1,14,SARVAGTVAKNIQY
TRBJ2-2,TRBV5-1,13,ASSIRQGSTGELF
TRBJ2-3,TRBV6-2/TRBV6-3,11,ASGFGGADTQY
TRBJ2-1,TRBV19,12,ASIGGGPSNEQF
TRBJ2-5,TRBV13,13,ASSSFGAYQETQY
TRBJ2-3,TRBV6-6,12,ASSYPSFTDTQY
TRBJ2-2,TRBV4-1,14,ASSQEGSRDTGELF
TRBJ2-1,TRBV7-9,13,ASSSRTGGYNEQF
TRBJ1-3,TRBV6-2/TRBV6-3,12,ASWEQGNGNTIY
TRBJ2-5,TRBV7-9,14,ASSRLAGVYQETQY
TRBJ2-1,TRBV7-3,11,ASSDGRGLEQF
TRBJ1-5,TRBV19,13,ASSMGGYGNQPQH
TRBJ1-6,TRBV30,11,AWSRTLGSPLH
TRBJ1-5,TRBV7-2,13,ASSLSRNSNQPQH
TRBJ2-2,TRBV7-2,13,ASSFLAANTGELF
TRBJ1-6,TRBV7-8,13,ASSSRESYNSPLH
TRBJ1-3,TRBV5-1,13,ASSLGFGDENTIY
TRBJ1-1,TRBV20-1,12,SARQGLMNTEAF
TRBJ2-3,TRBV5-1,14,ASSSTSSGVTDTQY
TRBJ2-3,TRBV7-2,12,ASSPWASTDTQY
TRBJ1-5,TRBV7-9,13,ASSLSGYSNQPQH
TRBJ2-7,TRBV3-1,12,ASSRQGATGEQY
TRBJ2-2,TRBV5-1,16,ASSPTPRTGLNTGELF
TRBJ2-2,TRBV3-1,13,ASSQAAGNPGELF
TRBJ1-1,TRBV5-6,14,ASTRGPATGGTEAF
TRBJ2-1,TRBV29-1,13,SVQLAGGHYNEQF
TRBJ1-2,TRBV20-1,14,SASPGGSTVNYGYT
TRBJ1-2,TRBV6-5,11,ASRGQGNYGYT
TRBJ2-7,TRBV20-1,11,SAADLDPYEQY